This passage covers 17 T cell receptor beta chains from one sample sequenced in a study of T cell responses to AZD1222 COVID-19 vaccine. Using immunoSEQ multiplex PCR, the repertoire was profiled, and TCRdb retains in-frame clones only, with some absent. The sample contains about 70,000 clones, about 85% of which appear only once. Sample: peripheral blood, taken 28 days after the second AZD1222 dose. The receptors here all came from an adult who received the AZD1222 COVID-19 vaccine.

The V call is TRBV29-1, the J call TRBJ1-1, with a tentative D call TRBD1 (6 bases). Trimming took 6 bases from V and 5 from J, leaving 16 bases between them. This CDR3 contains 13 residues. Germline V gives CDR1 SQVTM, CDR2 ANQGSEA. The CDR3 protein is CSVQGQGNTEAFF. In DNA, the CDR3 is TGCAGCGTCCAGGGGCAAGGAAATACTGAAGCTTTCTTT.

This clone was seen only once. The V call is TRBV19, the J call TRBJ1-1; D is undetermined. Germline V gene sequence: CDR1 LNHDA, CDR2 SQIVND (reference sequence). Trimming stripped 1 base from V and 5 bases from J, with 11 bases between. The CDR3 is made up of 14 amino acids. The CDR3 DNA is TGTGCCAGTAGTATAGTTTTCACGGGGACTGAAGCTTTCTTT. Protein sequence: CASSIVFTGTEAFF.

A single count supports this clone. The chain combines TRBV3-1 (or the pseudogene TRBV3-2) with TRBJ1-1, with D possibly matching TRBD1 (6 bases). This CDR3 comprises 13 residues. V was clipped by 4 bases and J by 9 bases, with 15 bases between them. Germline assignment: CDR1 LGHDT and CDR2 YNNKEL (reference sequence). In nucleotides, the CDR3 is TGTGCCAGCAGCCTCAGGACAGAGGGGAAAGCTTTCTTT. Its protein is CASSLRTEGKAFF.

The chain links TRBV27 to TRBJ1-5; 7 nucleotides agree with TRBD1. The germline CDR1 and CDR2 sequences are MNHEY and SMNVEV (reference sequence). Losses at the gene ends were 6 bases for V and 7 bases for J; bases not matched to a gene: 9. There are 14 residues in the CDR3. The CDR3 sequence is CASSVRGQGQPQHF. The CDR3 nucleotides read TGTGCCAGCAGCGTAAGGGGGCAGGGGCAGCCCCAGCATTTT.

V and J are TRBV19 and TRBJ1-2; D remains ambiguous. This CDR3 spans 14 amino acids. V lost 11 bases, J lost 4 bases, and 20 bases lay in between. CDR1 and CDR2 (germline): LNHDA, SQIVND (reference sequence). DNA for the CDR3: TGTGCCGCCCAGTCCATCGCGGATCCCTATGGCTACACCTTC. This gives the protein CAAQSIADPYGYTF.

The chain recombines TRBV5-4 with TRBJ1-2; D unclear. This CDR3 spans 15 amino acids. Germline values: CDR1 SGHNT, CDR2 YYREEE (reference sequence). V dropped 0 bases and J dropped 0 bases, with 9 bases sitting between them. CDR3 region: CASSLAGRANYGYTF. The CDR3 DNA sequence: TGTGCCAGCAGCTTGGCCGGACGGGCTAACTATGGCTACACCTTC. Based on the CDR3 plus reference TRBV5-4 and TRBJ1-2, the full variable domain is ETGVTQSPTHLIKTRGQQVTLRCSSQSGHNTVSWYQQALGQGPQFIFQYYREEENGRGNFPPRFSGLQFPNYSSELNVNALELDDSALYLCASSLAGRANYGYTFGSGTRLTVV.

V usage is TRBV19 and J usage is TRBJ2-3, with D tentatively TRBD2 (5 bases). The V gene's germline CDR1 is LNHDA and CDR2 SQIVND (reference sequence). Trimming left V 0 bases short and J 2 bases short, with 15 bases between. The CDR3 consists of 17 residues. The CDR3 coding sequence is TGTGCCAGTAGTATAGATCTGGTAGCTAGCTACACAGATACGCAGTATTTT. Amino acid sequence: CASSIDLVASYTDTQYF.

The sample holds a few counts of this clone. This chain links TRBV9 with TRBJ2-7; 12 bases are shared with TRBD2. There are 16 residues in the CDR3. Germline trimming cut 3 bases from V and 4 bases from J; bases unmatched to any gene: 8. Per germline, CDR1 SGDLS and CDR2 YYNGEE. CDR3 in DNA: TGTGCCAGCAGCGGACGACTAGCGGGAGAGAAGTACGAGCAGTACTTC. Its protein product is CASSGRLAGEKYEQYF.

The chain combines TRBV29-1 with TRBJ2-7; 8 bases map to TRBD2. Germline V gene sequence: CDR1 SQVTM, CDR2 ANQGSEA. J lost 2 bases, V lost 4 bases, and 4 bases had no gene match. The CDR3 extends over 13 amino acids. The CDR3 DNA sequence: TGCAGCGTTGGAGGCGGGAGGACCTACGAGCAGTACTTC. This gives the protein CSVGGGRTYEQYF.

This rearrangement joins TRBV7-3 to TRBJ1-3, with D unclear. The ends were cut back, 3 bases at V and 5 bases at J, with 8 bases in the middle. This CDR3 is 13 amino acids long. From germline, CDR1 is SGHTA and CDR2 FQGTGA. The CDR3 loop is CASSLDQRNTIYF. The CDR3, as DNA: TGTGCCAGCAGCTTGGACCAAAGAAACACCATATATTTT.

The DNA of the CDR3 is TGCGCCAGCGGTCATGGGAGCTCCTACAATGAGCAGTTCTTC. The encoded protein is CASGHGSSYNEQFF. This chain connects TRBV5-1 to TRBJ2-1, with D tentatively TRBD2 (5 bases). The CDR3 totals 14 residues. Germline V lookup: CDR1 SGHRS, CDR2 YFSETQ. Trimming took off 7 bases at V and 0 bases at J, with 11 bases between the two ends.

The chain recombines TRBV9 with TRBJ1-4, with TRBD1 as a possible D gene (5 bases). The CDR3 totals 15 residues. Germline CDR1 SGDLS, CDR2 YYNGEE. Trimming left V 0 bases short and J 5 bases short, with 11 bases between. The CDR3 nucleotides are TGTGCCAGCAGCGTAGCCCCAGGGAGAAATGAAAAACTGTTTTTT. Translating it yields CASSVAPGRNEKLFF.

The chain couples TRBV21-1 to TRBJ1-5. TRBV21-1 constitutes a pseudogene. The CDR3 covers 13 residues. The CDR3 DNA sequence: TGTGCCAGCAGCAAACGGGGATATCAGCCCCAGCATTTT. Translated, it gives CASSKRGYQPQHF.

The rearrangement joins TRBV7-2 to TRBJ1-3; D unresolved. The V end was cut by 3 bases, the J end by 6 bases, with 12 bases between. Germline V CDR1 and CDR2: SGHTA, FQGNSA. The CDR3 totals 14 residues. CDR3 region: CASSLVPPANTIYF. The CDR3 DNA follows: TGTGCCAGCAGCTTGGTCCCCCCAGCAAACACCATATATTTT. Combining the CDR3 with reference TRBV7-2 and TRBJ1-3 gives the whole variable domain GAGVSQSPSNKVTEKGKDVELRCDPISGHTALYWYRQSLGQGLEFLIYFQGNSAPDKSGLPSDRFSAERTGGSVSTLTIQRTQQEDSAVYLCASSLVPPANTIYFGEGSWLTVV.

The rearrangement joins TRBV18 to TRBJ1-1, with D unclear. V was cut by 3 bases and J by 1 base, with 6 bases left in between. The CDR3 loop spans 13 amino acids. Germline V gene lookup returns CDR1 KGHSH and CDR2 LQKENI. The CDR3 region is CASSPTPNTEAFF. CDR3 DNA: TGTGCCAGCTCACCTACACCGAACACTGAAGCTTTCTTT. The full variable domain, rest sourced from reference TRBV18 and TRBJ1-1, is NAGVMQNPRHLVRRRGQEARLRCSPMKGHSHVYWYRQLPEEGLKFMVYLQKENIIDESGMPKERFSAEFPKEGPSILRIQQVVRGDSAAYFCASSPTPNTEAFFGQGTRLTVV.

The V call is TRBV18, the J call TRBJ2-7; TRBD1 matches at 8 bases. J gave up 7 bases and V 6 bases, and 5 bases lay outside the gene matches. In germline, CDR1 is KGHSH, CDR2 LQKENI. The CDR3 length is 12 residues. The CDR3 DNA sequence: TGTGCCAGCTCGGACAGGGCTCGGGAGCAGTACTTC. It yields the protein CASSDRAREQYF.

The CDR3 is CASSLGGPRADGYTF. DNA for the CDR3: TGTGCCAGCAGCTTAGGGGGCCCCAGGGCGGATGGCTACACCTTC. The chain uses TRBV7-9 and TRBJ1-2; TRBD1 is a possible D gene (5 bases). The germline gives CDR1 SEHNR, CDR2 FQNEAQ (reference sequence). This CDR3 comprises 15 residues. V was cut by 1 base and J by 6 bases, with 15 bases left in between.